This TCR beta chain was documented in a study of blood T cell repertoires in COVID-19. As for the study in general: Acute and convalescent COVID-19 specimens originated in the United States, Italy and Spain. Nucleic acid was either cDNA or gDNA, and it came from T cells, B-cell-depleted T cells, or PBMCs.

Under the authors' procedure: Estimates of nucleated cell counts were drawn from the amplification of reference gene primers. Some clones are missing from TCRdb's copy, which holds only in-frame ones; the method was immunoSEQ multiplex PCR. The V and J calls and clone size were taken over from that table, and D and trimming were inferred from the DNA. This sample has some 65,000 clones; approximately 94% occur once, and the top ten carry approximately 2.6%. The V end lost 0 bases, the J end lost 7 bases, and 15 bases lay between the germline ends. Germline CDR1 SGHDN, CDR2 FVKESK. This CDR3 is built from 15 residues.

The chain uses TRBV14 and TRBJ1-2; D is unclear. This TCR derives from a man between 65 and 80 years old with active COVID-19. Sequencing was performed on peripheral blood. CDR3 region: CASSQDWGVGSGYTF. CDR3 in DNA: TGTGCCAGCAGCCAAGATTGGGGAGTTGGATCTGGCTACACCTTC.